The clone carrying this T cell receptor beta chain showed up just a few times. Its target is unknown. CDR1 and CDR2 (germline): MNHEY, SVGAGI. CDR3 size: 13 residues. Trimming pared 7 bases from V and 4 bases from J, leaving 11 bases between. The sample originates from a study of vaccination effects on CD4 cells after COVID-19. In the study overall: Post-vaccine draws lagged the second dose by a median of 72 days.

TCRdb's copy holds only in-frame clones and misses some; the assay was immunoSEQ multiplex PCR. The data hold 30,000 or so clones, with around four fifths observed a single time. Sequencing in the ViraFEST assay came after antigen-specific CD4+ T cells had been expanded with viral peptide pools, which were used to stimulate PBMC. Culturing for about ten days preceded CD4+ T cell isolation. Participants each got two BNT162b2 or mRNA-1273 vaccine doses. Each vaccine recipient was nucleocapsid antibody negative and had no prior SARS-CoV-2 infection. Every well housed 1.5 million to 2 million PBMC, which grew in culture alongside 10 IU/ml IL-2 and 10 ug/ml peptides.

This TCR was sampled from a human donor who received a COVID-19 vaccine. The source was CD4+ T cells from PBMCs cultured with HCoV-NL63 spike peptides, collected after COVID-19 vaccination. This chain links TRBV6-5 with TRBJ1-5, with a tentative D call TRBD1 (6 bases). The CDR3 DNA follows: TGTGCCAGCAAGTGGACAGTTAATCAGCCCCAGCATTTT. It encodes CASKWTVNQPQHF.